This T cell receptor beta chain is from a study of OX40 agonist ivuxolimab in advanced cancers. For the wider study: Ivuxolimab was a fully human IgG2 agonistic monoclonal antibody targeting the costimulatory receptor OX40 (CD134). Prior anti-PD-1, anti-PD-L1 or anti-CTLA-4 therapy was permitted, and checkpoint inhibitors had been received by about two fifths of dose-escalation patients. Peripheral TCRbeta sequencing was intended to test whether TCR sequence diversity was altered and clonal T-cell expansion was caused by ivuxolimab. Among the 52 dose-escalation patients, about 20 had hepatocellular carcinoma, roughly 15 melanoma, 9 renal cell carcinoma and 9 head and neck cancer. The paper reports the monotherapy dose-escalation portion (N of about 51 patients) of the phase I ivuxolimab trial. Partial responses were achieved by three dose-escalation patients, of whom one had hepatocellular carcinoma and two had cutaneous melanoma. Intravenous ivuxolimab was administered to patients every 2 weeks at six dose levels: 0.01, 0.1, 0.3, 1.5, 3 and 10 mg/kg. A male proportion of around 83% and a mean age of roughly 58 years, ranging from 23 to 79, were recorded for the dose-escalation cohort.

A word on this clone: The target of this receptor is not known. There are no base qualities to consult, and no much larger clone falls within one base.

The trial excluded patients who had a history of autoimmune disease or were on systemic immunosuppression. Peripheral blood for TCR sequencing was drawn from every dose cohort at baseline, at cycle 4 day 1 and at cycle 7 day 1. The samples were drawn from a first-in-human, open-label, multicenter phase I dose-escalation trial of ivuxolimab. The trial enrolled adults with locally advanced or metastatic head and neck squamous cell, hepatocellular, melanoma or renal cell carcinoma. Before TCR sequencing, CD4+ and CD8+ T cells were separately sorted from peripheral blood. Taken from cysteine to phenylalanine, the CDR3 has 16 residues. CDR3 DNA is the only sequence kept; it has 48 bases, read in frame from the first base. The germline ends are 9 bases apart after V is trimmed by 0 bases and J by 0 bases. In the germline V gene, CDR1 corresponds to SGHNT and CDR2 to YENEEA. Genomic DNA was extracted from sorted cells for sequencing of the TCRbeta CDR3 region. The immunoSEQ Assay was used to sequence the TCRbeta CDR3 regions. TCRdb's version of the immuneACCESS table is confined to in-frame rearrangements and falls short of the full clone set. An unresolved V gene accounts for under half of the shortfall where checked; the remainder is of unknown origin. Across this sample there are approximately 82,000 clones, with roughly 94% seen only once. In total, the top ten clones hold roughly 21% of the sample.

Overall results and qualifications from the work: Which antigens the clonally expanded peripheral T cells were specific for was not determined. Low levels of normalized T-cell clonal expansion were also seen in some patients who did not respond. Partial responders in the 0.1-3.0 mg/kg groups had among the lowest normalized peripheral clonal expansion, especially among CD8+ T cells. At doses of 0.1 to 3.0 mg/kg, clonal expansion of both CD4+ and CD8+ T cells in blood was seen between baseline and week 6. After ivuxolimab, expanded clones were on average more numerous among CD8+ T cells than among CD4+ T cells.

The sequencing used CD4+ or CD8+ T cells sorted from blood, collected in a trial of the OX40 agonist ivuxolimab. The TCR originated in an adult with an advanced solid tumor such as melanoma, head and neck, liver or kidney cancer. Here the chain combines TRBV11-3 and TRBJ1-5; the D gene cannot be resolved reliably. In nucleotide form, the sequence is TGTGCCAGCAGCTTAGATTCAATCTATAGCAATCAGCCCCAGCATTTT. Translated, this is CASSLDSIYSNQPQHF.